The 3 T cell receptor beta chains below were found in one sample sequenced in a study of T cell responses to AZD1222 COVID-19 vaccine. Here immunoSEQ multiplex PCR was the method, and the copy in TCRdb shows in-frame clones only, minus some. The repertoire holds about 88,000 clones, around 91% seen once, with roughly 5.5% in the top ten. The starting material was peripheral blood, obtained on day 0 of MenACWY control vaccination. Receptor source: an adult in good health.

CDR3 amino acids: CASSYGGGLEGYTF. CDR3 nucleotides: TGTGCCAGCAGTTATGGGGGGGGATTAGAAGGCTACACCTTC. The chain couples TRBV28 to TRBJ1-2, with D possibly being TRBD1 (5 bases). The CDR3 totals 14 residues. V was shortened by 4 bases and J by 8 bases, with 17 bases between the two germline ends. CDR1 MDHEN and CDR2 SYDVKM come from the germline V gene.

The gene calls are TRBV6-5 and TRBJ2-3; TRBD2 agrees at 8 bases. The V and J ends lost 2 bases and 5 bases, in that order; junction bases with no gene match: 3. This CDR3 region has 14 residues. The germline CDR1 and CDR2 sequences are MNHEY and SVGAGI. CDR3 region: CASSYRGGQDTQYF. DNA for the CDR3: TGTGCCAGCAGTTACCGGGGGGGGCAAGATACGCAGTATTTT.

The CDR3 region has the DNA TGTGCCAGCAGTGGGGGTGGGCACGAGCAGTACTTC. As protein: CASSGGGHEQYF. This chain links TRBV12-3 or TRBV12-4 with TRBJ2-7; D could derive from TRBD1 or TRBD2 (5 bases each). The V end was cut by 5 bases, the J end by 5 bases, with 10 bases between. This CDR3 is 12 amino acids long.